This TCR beta chain was sequenced during a study of blood T cell repertoires in COVID-19. Overall study: Specimens from acute and convalescent COVID-19 originated in the United States, Italy and Spain. PBMCs, B-cell-depleted T cells, or T cells provided the cDNA or gDNA that made up the material.

Authors' methods: Quantification of nucleated cells was approximated via reference gene primer amplification. The method was immunoSEQ multiplex PCR; TCRdb's version includes in-frame clones alone and lacks a portion of them. V and J calls and clone size are those listed in that table; D and trimming were worked out from the DNA. This table holds 270,000 or so clones, about 85% found once. CDR3 size: 13 residues. V was shortened by 2 bases and J by 10 bases, with 14 bases between the two germline ends. Per the germline V gene, CDR1 is MDHEN and CDR2 is SYDVKM. Sequenced material: peripheral blood. V usage is TRBV28 and J usage is TRBJ1-1; D is unclear. The sequence came from a human donor in a cohort sampled during active COVID-19. As DNA, the CDR3 is TGTGCCAGCAGTTTACCAGTTTCTGGAGGAGCTTTCTTT. It translates to CASSLPVSGGAFF.